This is a list of T cell receptor beta chains from one sample in a study of blood T cell repertoires in COVID-19. Profiling relied on immunoSEQ multiplex PCR, and the TCRdb table lists in-frame clones only, not all of them. The sample has roughly 190,000 clones; roughly 80% are singletons. Sample: peripheral blood. The origin of the receptors is a woman in her 50s with acute or convalescent COVID-19. Each CDR3 is given with its conserved first and last residue. The order of the fields is J gene, clone size, D gene, V gene, CDR3 DNA, CDR3 protein. A D gene is named only where the DNA matches it firmly. Size tells how often a clone was seen (once, few, many) or the class of an expanded clone, and some rows leave it out.

j_call: TRBJ2-7
clone_size: NA
d_call: TRBD1
v_call: TRBV4-3
cdr3_nt: TGCGCCAGCAGCCCGGGACAGGGCTACTACGAGCAGTACTTC
cdr3_aa: CASSPGQGYYEQYF

j_call: TRBJ2-1
clone_size: NA
d_call: TRBD2
v_call: TRBV19
cdr3_nt: TGTGCCAGTAGTCTACGGACTAGCGGGAGCAATGAGCAGTTCTTC
cdr3_aa: CASSLRTSGSNEQFF

j_call: TRBJ1-2
clone_size: NA
d_call: NA
v_call: TRBV6-1
cdr3_nt: TGTGCCAGCAGTGAAGGCAGAGGGAATGGCTACACCTTC
cdr3_aa: CASSEGRGNGYTF

j_call: TRBJ1-1
clone_size: NA
d_call: NA
v_call: TRBV7-9
cdr3_nt: TGTGCCAGCAGCTTAGATACAGGCTCGGGCACTGAAGCTTTCTTT
cdr3_aa: CASSLDTGSGTEAFF

j_call: TRBJ2-7
clone_size: NA
d_call: TRBD2
v_call: TRBV6-1
cdr3_nt: TGTGCCAGCAGTGAGGGACTAGCTCCGGTCTACGAGCAGTACTTC
cdr3_aa: CASSEGLAPVYEQYF

j_call: TRBJ1-2
clone_size: NA
d_call: TRBD1
v_call: TRBV9
cdr3_nt: TGTGCCAGCAGCGGTAGACAGGGACGAACTCATGGCTACACCTTC
cdr3_aa: CASSGRQGRTHGYTF

j_call: TRBJ1-3
clone_size: few
d_call: NA
v_call: TRBV18
cdr3_nt: TGTGCCAGCTCACCGACTTTTGACTCTGGAAACACCATATATTTT
cdr3_aa: CASSPTFDSGNTIYF

j_call: TRBJ2-5
clone_size: NA
d_call: TRBD1
v_call: TRBV28
cdr3_nt: TGTGCCAGCAGACCCTTAAGAAGGGGGCGGTGGCAAGAGACCCAGTACTTC
cdr3_aa: CASRPLRRGRWQETQYF

j_call: TRBJ1-1
clone_size: NA
d_call: NA
v_call: TRBV13
cdr3_nt: TGTGCCAGCAGCCAGCGGGTGGGAAAAACTGAAGCTTTCTTT
cdr3_aa: CASSQRVGKTEAFF

j_call: TRBJ1-1
clone_size: NA
d_call: NA
v_call: TRBV10-2
cdr3_nt: TGCGCCAGCAGCCTACAGGGCATGAACACTGAAGCTTTCTTT
cdr3_aa: CASSLQGMNTEAFF

j_call: TRBJ1-6
clone_size: NA
d_call: NA
v_call: TRBV6-5
cdr3_nt: TGTGCCAGCAGTTACGCGGGGAAGGCTTCACCCCTCCACTTT
cdr3_aa: CASSYAGKASPLHF

j_call: TRBJ2-7
clone_size: NA
d_call: TRBD2
v_call: TRBV7-8
cdr3_nt: TGTGCCAGCAGCTTTCAAGCGGGAGGGCCCAACGAGCAGTACTTC
cdr3_aa: CASSFQAGGPNEQYF

j_call: TRBJ2-1
clone_size: NA
d_call: NA
v_call: TRBV5-6
cdr3_nt: TGTGCCAGCAGCTTGGGTCCCTCGCGGCCCGGCTCCTACAATGAGCAGTTCTTC
cdr3_aa: CASSLGPSRPGSYNEQFF

j_call: TRBJ2-7
clone_size: NA
d_call: NA
v_call: TRBV14
cdr3_nt: TGTGCCAGCAGCCAAGATTCACGTGGTGGTAGGAGGGACGAGCAGTACTTC
cdr3_aa: CASSQDSRGGRRDEQYF

j_call: TRBJ2-3
clone_size: NA
d_call: TRBD1
v_call: TRBV5-1
cdr3_nt: TGCGCCAGCAGGGGACAGGGGGACACAGATACGCAGTATTTT
cdr3_aa: CASRGQGDTDTQYF

j_call: TRBJ1-5
clone_size: NA
d_call: TRBD1
v_call: TRBV7-2
cdr3_nt: TGTGCCAGCAGCTTAGTGGGACAGGCCAATCAGCCCCAGCATTTT
cdr3_aa: CASSLVGQANQPQHF

j_call: TRBJ1-6
clone_size: NA
d_call: NA
v_call: TRBV3-1/TRBV3-2
cdr3_nt: TGTGCCAGCAGCCGGCGGGAGGATTGGGGTTCACCCCTCCACTTT
cdr3_aa: CASSRREDWGSPLHF

j_call: TRBJ2-7
clone_size: NA
d_call: NA
v_call: TRBV5-1
cdr3_nt: TGCGCCAGCAGCCCGGACGACAGGACCTCCTACGAGCAGTACTTC
cdr3_aa: CASSPDDRTSYEQYF

j_call: TRBJ1-5
clone_size: NA
d_call: NA
v_call: TRBV21-1
cdr3_nt: TGTGCCAGCAGCACTCGGGTAACGCCCGGGACAGGGGGCGCGTTGCCCCAGCATTTT
cdr3_aa: CASSTRVTPGTGGALPQHF

j_call: TRBJ1-1
clone_size: NA
d_call: NA
v_call: TRBV5-4
cdr3_nt: TGTGCCAGCATCCCCGGGAGGGGGGTGAACACTGAAGCTTTCTTT
cdr3_aa: CASIPGRGVNTEAFF

j_call: TRBJ1-2
clone_size: NA
d_call: TRBD1
v_call: TRBV15
cdr3_nt: TGTGCCACCAGCAGCCGGGACAGGGCGAGTGGCTACACCTTC
cdr3_aa: CATSSRDRASGYTF

j_call: TRBJ2-3
clone_size: NA
d_call: NA
v_call: TRBV28
cdr3_nt: TGTGCCAGCACCACCCCTAACACAGATACGCAGTATTTT
cdr3_aa: CASTTPNTDTQYF